The subject of this entry is one T cell receptor beta chain. As originally analysed: Estimated nucleated cell counts came from reference gene primer amplification. Profiling relied on immunoSEQ multiplex PCR, and the TCRdb table lists in-frame clones only, not all of them. The D gene and trimming were derived from the DNA, and the V and J assignments and clone size from that table. The sample yields 20,000 or so clones, approximately 90% seen once. Donors of Cohort 3 who recovered were those that had two negative PCRs, clearance, or symptom resolution. These data belong to a study of blood T cell repertoires in COVID-19. The germline gives CDR1 SGDLS, CDR2 YYNGEE. The length of the CDR3 is 16 residues. V was pared by 0 bases and J by 1 base, with 8 bases between.

The sequenced sample consisted of PBMCs or T cells enriched from blood (not recorded which). This receptor was obtained from a woman under 40 who had recovered from COVID-19. This sequence joins TRBV9 and TRBJ2-6; D ambiguous. DNA for the CDR3: TGTGCCAGCAGCGTAGGTGGCGGTTCTGGGGCCAACGTCCTGACTTTC. It translates to CASSVGGGSGANVLTF. Using reference TRBV9 and TRBJ2-6 for the parts outside the CDR3, the full variable domain is DSGVTQTPKHLITATGQRVTLRCSPRSGDLSVYWYQQSLDQGLQFLIQYYNGEERAKGNILERFSAQQFPDLHSELNLSSLELGDSALYFCASSVGGGSGANVLTFGAGSRLTVL.